One sample yielded the 27 T cell receptor beta chains listed below, sequenced in a study of T-cell memory formation after mild COVID-19. TCRdb redid the calling of the 5' RACE reads with MiXCR, one entry per CDR3 protein. The sample yields around 500,000 distinct CDR3 sequences, about 20% seen once. Specimen: PBMCs or a T cell subset sorted from them (not recorded which). These receptors originate from an adult woman who had mild COVID-19 (a few samples of this study predate the infection). Cell type and time point are not known.

This clonotype has just a few counts. V gene TRBV9 combines with J gene TRBJ2-3, with D perhaps being TRBD1 or TRBD2 (5 bases each). The V gene lost 4 bases and the J gene lost 0 bases, with 15 bases spanning the gap. Per the germline V gene, CDR1 is SGDLS and CDR2 is YYNGEE. This CDR3 spans 16 amino acids. The CDR3 protein is CASSPRDGDSTDTQYF. In DNA, the CDR3 is TGTGCCAGCAGCCCCCGGGATGGGGACAGCACAGATACGCAGTATTTT. The variable domain in full, with the rest retrieved from reference TRBV9 and TRBJ2-3, is DSGVTQTPKHLITATGQRVTLRCSPRSGDLSVYWYQQSLDQGLQFLIQYYNGEERAKGNILERFSAQQFPDLHSELNLSSLELGDSALYFCASSPRDGDSTDTQYFGPGTRLTVL.

This clonotype was picked up a small number of times. The chain recombines TRBV9 with TRBJ1-1, with a possible D match to TRBD1 (6 bases). Germline V CDR1 and CDR2: SGDLS, YYNGEE. The CDR3 sequence is 15 residues long. V lost 0 bases to trimming and J lost 3 bases, with 12 bases between them. CDR3 sequence reads: CASSVGYRVDTEAFF. CDR3 bases: TGTGCCAGCAGCGTAGGGTACAGGGTGGACACTGAAGCTTTCTTT. Looking up the rest from reference TRBV9 and TRBJ1-1 gives the full variable domain: DSGVTQTPKHLITATGQRVTLRCSPRSGDLSVYWYQQSLDQGLQFLIQYYNGEERAKGNILERFSAQQFPDLHSELNLSSLELGDSALYFCASSVGYRVDTEAFFGQGTRLTVV.

A few counts support this clonotype. This rearrangement joins TRBV5-1 to TRBJ2-3; D not resolved. Trimming removed 0 bases at V and 3 bases at J, with 11 bases between. Germline V gene sequence: CDR1 SGHRS, CDR2 YFSETQ. The CDR3 covers 15 residues. The CDR3 protein is CASSLAAKQTDTQYF. CDR3 DNA: TGCGCCAGCAGCTTGGCCGCTAAGCAAACAGATACGCAGTATTTT. Supplemented by reference TRBV5-1 and TRBJ2-3, the full variable domain reads KAGVTQTPRYLIKTRGQQVTLSCSPISGHRSVSWYQQTPGQGLQFLFEYFSETQRNKGNFPGRFSGRQFSNSRSEMNVSTLELGDSALYLCASSLAAKQTDTQYFGPGTRLTVL.

This clonotype was detected ten times or more. The chain has TRBV18 and TRBJ2-7, with D unresolved. CDR1 and CDR2 (germline): KGHSH, LQKENI. Trimming removed 2 bases from V and 2 bases from J, with 10 bases in between. The CDR3 totals 14 residues. Written as DNA, the CDR3 is TGTGCCAGCTCACCAGGAGAGAGTCCCTACGAGCAGTACTTC. The encoded protein is CASSPGESPYEQYF.

This clonotype showed up just a few times. The chain joins TRBV29-1 to TRBJ1-2, with 9 bases that match TRBD1. The germline CDR1 and CDR2 sequences are SQVTM and ANQGSEA. The CDR3 is 13 residues long. The V gene end was trimmed by 6 bases and the J gene end by 7 bases; junction bases not matched to a gene: 9. CDR3 in amino acids: CSVPRGTGFGYTF. The DNA of the CDR3 is TGCAGCGTCCCCAGAGGGACAGGGTTTGGCTACACCTTC.

V usage is TRBV14 and J usage is TRBJ2-5, with no clear D. This CDR3 spans 15 amino acids. Trimming took 1 base from V and 5 from J, leaving 14 bases between them. The germline gives CDR1 SGHDN, CDR2 FVKESK. The CDR3 loop is CASSQGRLTAETQYF. The CDR3 region has the DNA TGTGCCAGCAGCCAAGGGCGATTAACAGCCGAGACCCAGTACTTC. The full variable domain, rest sourced from reference TRBV14 and TRBJ2-5, is EAGVTQFPSHSVIEKGQTVTLRCDPISGHDNLYWYRRVMGKEIKFLLHFVKESKQDESGMPNNRFLAERTGGTYSTLKVQPAELEDSGVYFCASSQGRLTAETQYFGPGTRLLVL.

The chain combines TRBV7-9 with TRBJ2-1; tentatively, D is TRBD1 or TRBD2 (6 bases each). With 5 bases removed from V and 10 bases from J, the gap between germline ends came to 15 bases. The CDR3 contains 13 residues. The germline gives CDR1 SEHNR, CDR2 FQNEAQ (reference sequence). CDR3: CASSVRGLREQFF. The DNA of the CDR3 is TGTGCCAGCAGCGTCCGGGGGCTACGAGAGCAGTTCTTC. Full variable domain (missing parts from reference TRBV7-9 and TRBJ2-1): DTGVSQNPRHKITKRGQNVTFRCDPISEHNRLYWYRQTLGQGPEFLTYFQNEAQLEKSRLLSDRFSAERPKGSFSTLEIQRTEQGDSAMYLCASSVRGLREQFFGPGTRLTVL.

The J gene is TRBJ2-5, the V gene TRBV12-3 or TRBV12-4; D not resolved. The CDR3 covers 13 residues. With 2 bases removed from V and 3 bases from J, the gap between germline ends came to 7 bases. Here the CDR3 reads CASSLNSKETQYF. The CDR3 DNA sequence: TGTGCCAGCAGTTTAAACAGCAAAGAGACCCAGTACTTC.

The CDR3 loop reads CSAEVLSPTSYEQFF. CDR3 sequence (DNA): TGCAGTGCCGAGGTGCTCTCGCCAACGTCGTATGAGCAGTTCTTC. The gene calls are TRBV20-1 and TRBJ2-1; D gene uncertain. This CDR3 spans 15 amino acids. The germline V gene has CDR1 DFQATT and CDR2 SNEGSKA (reference sequence). V was trimmed by 6 bases and J by 8 bases, leaving 23 bases between them.

This clonotype occurred a few times. This chain links TRBV6-2 or TRBV6-3 with TRBJ2-3; TRBD2 aligns across 7 bases. The CDR3 is 14 amino acids. Unmatched junction bases numbered 3, after V lost 4 bases and J lost 2 bases. Germline assignment: CDR1 MNHEY and CDR2 SVGEGT. CDR3 sequence reads: CASSSAGATDTQYF. The CDR3 region has the DNA TGTGCCAGCAGTTCCGCGGGAGCCACAGATACGCAGTATTTT.

The chain has TRBV7-6 and TRBJ2-7, with TRBD1 as a possible D gene (6 bases). This CDR3 has 17 amino acids. Trimming cost V 0 bases and J 2 bases, with 17 bases left between them. The germline CDR1 and CDR2 sequences are SGHVS and FNYEAQ. CDR3 in DNA: TGTGCCAGCAGCTTAGCGCCCAGGGGACGAAAGGCCTACGAGCAGTACTTC. Translation: CASSLAPRGRKAYEQYF.

There are many counts of this clonotype. The chain is built from TRBV20-1 and TRBJ2-7, with D perhaps TRBD2 (5 bases). The germline V gene has CDR1 DFQATT and CDR2 SNEGSKA (reference sequence). Trimming shortened V by 5 bases and J by 0 bases, and 17 bases separated the two germline ends. The CDR3 spans 15 residues. The CDR3 is CSAGVPGSLSYEQYF. In nucleotides, the CDR3 is TGCAGTGCTGGAGTACCGGGAAGCCTCTCCTACGAGCAGTACTTC.

This clonotype was seen a few times. The chain employs TRBV6-5 and TRBJ2-7, with D perhaps matching TRBD1 or TRBD2 (5 bases each). The CDR3 sequence is 13 residues long. Germline CDR1 and CDR2: MNHEY and SVGAGI. Trimming stripped 5 bases from V and 3 bases from J, with 11 bases between. The CDR3 spells CASSKGRNYEQYF. CDR3 coding DNA: TGTGCCAGCAGTAAGGGACGGAACTACGAGCAGTACTTC.

This clonotype was counted a few times. The chain carries TRBV15 and TRBJ2-1; no clear D. The germline V and J ends were trimmed by 2 bases and 6 bases, with 8 bases remaining between them. The CDR3 totals 13 residues. The germline V gene has CDR1 LNHNV and CDR2 YYDKDF (reference sequence). CDR3 region: CATSRQMPNEQFF. CDR3 bases: TGTGCCACCAGCAGACAGATGCCCAATGAGCAGTTCTTC.

V is TRBV11-2 and J is TRBJ1-3, with D possibly matching TRBD1 (6 bases). The germline V gene has CDR1 SGHAT and CDR2 FQNNGV. V shed 5 bases and J shed 5 bases, with 10 bases lying between them. The CDR3 spans 13 residues. CDR3 region: CASSQRDRNTIYF. As DNA, the CDR3 is TGTGCCAGCAGCCAAAGGGACAGAAACACCATATATTTT.

This clonotype has more than one count but fewer than ten. The chain joins TRBV4-3 to TRBJ2-1; tentative D call: TRBD2 (6 bases). Germline loops: CDR1 LGHNA, CDR2 YSLEER. The CDR3 covers 15 residues. Trimming removed 1 base at V and 3 bases at J, with 10 bases between. The CDR3 coding sequence is TGCGCCAGCAGCCAAGCCCCCGGGGGCTACAATGAGCAGTTCTTC. It translates to CASSQAPGGYNEQFF.

The CDR3 is CASSHSSGMNTEAFF. DNA of the CDR3: TGTGCCAGCAGCCACAGCAGTGGGATGAACACTGAAGCTTTCTTT. J is TRBJ1-1 and V is TRBV7-2; the D is unclear. Trimming left V 5 bases short and J 0 bases short, with 13 bases between. Germline values: CDR1 SGHTA, CDR2 FQGNSA. The length of the CDR3 is 15 residues.

The chain is built from TRBV7-2 and TRBJ1-5; 7 bases are shared with TRBD1. V shed 1 base, J shed 1 base, and the junction held 7 bases outside the gene matches. The CDR3 runs 17 residues. CDR1 is SGHTA, CDR2 FQGNSA, per germline. CDR3 in amino acids: CASSLEGARGSNQPQHF. The CDR3 region has the DNA TGTGCCAGCAGCTTAGAGGGGGCACGGGGGAGCAATCAGCCCCAGCATTTT.

The sample holds a few counts of this clonotype. The chain recombines TRBV9 with TRBJ2-1; the D call may be TRBD1 or TRBD2 (5 bases each). Germline lookup yields CDR1 SGDLS and CDR2 YYNGEE. V was cut by 4 bases and J by 7 bases, with 18 bases left in between. The CDR3 runs 15 residues. CDR3 DNA: TGTGCCAGCAGCACAACCGGGACCTCCCTGAATGAGCAGTTCTTC. Residues: CASSTTGTSLNEQFF.

The chain couples TRBV4-2 to TRBJ1-1, with D unclear. This CDR3 contains 15 residues. Germline values: CDR1 LGHNA, CDR2 YNFKEQ. Trimming stripped 2 bases from V and 5 bases from J, with 15 bases between. The CDR3 reads CASSQQKGTLTEAFF. In DNA, the CDR3 is TGTGCCAGCAGCCAACAGAAAGGCACCTTGACTGAAGCTTTCTTT.

This clonotype occurred many times. The chain has TRBV6-5 and TRBJ1-1, with D maybe TRBD1 (5 bases). The CDR3 has 14 amino acids. The germline gives CDR1 MNHEY, CDR2 SVGAGI. V lost 2 bases, J lost 8 bases, and 15 bases lay in between. The CDR3 is CASSYTGTASEAFF. For the CDR3, the DNA is TGTGCCAGCAGTTACACCGGGACCGCCTCAGAAGCTTTCTTT.

This clonotype has just a few counts. The chain couples TRBV14 to TRBJ2-2, with D maybe TRBD1 (6 bases). Trimming shortened V by 8 bases and J by 3 bases, and 13 bases separated the two germline ends. This CDR3 has 14 amino acids. CDR1 is SGHDN, CDR2 FVKESK, per germline. In DNA, the CDR3 is TGTGCCAGCGGAAGGGACACATACACCGGGGAGCTGTTTTTT. Its protein is CASGRDTYTGELFF.

The chain couples TRBV3-1 to TRBJ2-2; TRBD2 matches at 7 bases. This CDR3 spans 16 amino acids. After removal of 7 bases from V and 0 bases from J, the junction contained 8 bases not matched to a gene. Per the germline V gene, CDR1 is LGHDT and CDR2 is YNNKEL (reference sequence). CDR3 in DNA: TGTGCCAGCAACCTGGGGGGGGGGTCGAACACCGGGGAGCTGTTTTTT. Its translation: CASNLGGGSNTGELFF.

DNA of the CDR3: TGTGCCAGCAGCCCTGTTGGGGTCGGGATCACTGAAGCTTTCTTT. Translation: CASSPVGVGITEAFF. The V gene is TRBV5-4, the J gene TRBJ1-1, with no clear D. The CDR3 spans 15 residues. The V and J ends lost 4 bases and 4 bases respectively, with 17 bases between them. CDR1 is SGHNT and CDR2 is YYREEE in the germline V gene (reference sequence).

J is TRBJ2-3 and V is TRBV4-1, with D maybe TRBD2 (6 bases). The V end lost 1 base, the J end lost 11 bases, and 7 bases lay between the germline ends. The germline V gene encodes CDR1 MGHRA and CDR2 YSYEKL. This CDR3 spans 11 amino acids. Here the CDR3 DNA reads TGCGCCAGCAGCCAAGGGACTAAGCAGTATTTT. Amino acids: CASSQGTKQYF.

This clonotype has a count of ten or more. V is TRBV6-1 and J is TRBJ2-1; 13 bases map to TRBD2. Per germline, CDR1 MNHNS and CDR2 SASEGT. Trimming removed 1 base from V and 6 bases from J; junction bases left unmatched: 0. The CDR3 totals 15 residues. The chain's CDR3 is CASSEGTSGSNEQFF. The CDR3 nucleotides read TGTGCCAGCAGTGAAGGGACTAGCGGGAGCAATGAGCAGTTCTTC.

The chain carries TRBV27 and TRBJ2-7, with 12 nucleotides matching TRBD2. The CDR3 is made up of 16 amino acids. Trimming cost V 5 bases and J 0 bases; bases outside gene matches: 5. CDR1 MNHEY and CDR2 SMNVEV come from the germline V gene (reference sequence). CDR3 amino acids: CASSPRTSGTSYEQYF. Written as DNA, the CDR3 is TGTGCCAGCAGTCCGAGGACTAGCGGGACCTCCTACGAGCAGTACTTC.